The rows below give T cell receptor beta chains drawn from one sample of a study of monozygotic twins with inflammatory bowel disease. TCRdb reprocessed the 5' RACE reads and reports one entry per CDR3 protein, with no DNA. The listing records approximately 160,000 distinct CDR3 sequences. Sequencing input: blood. These receptors came from a human donor with ulcerative colitis or Crohn's disease, or a healthy co-twin of an affected twin (not recorded which). The CDR3 runs from the conserved cysteine through the conserved F or W. Fields, in order: V gene, CDR3 length, J gene, CDR3 protein.

TRBV7-3	13	TRBJ2-1	CASSPGTTNEQFF
TRBV20-1	13	TRBJ1-5	CSARDYSNQPQHF
TRBV12-5	13	TRBJ1-1	CASGFGTMTEAFF
TRBV10-2	13	TRBJ2-7	CASSTSGRYEQYF
TRBV30	14	TRBJ2-7	CAWSRGTGAYEQYF
TRBV5-1	13	TRBJ2-7	CASGWTGPYEQYF
TRBV5-1	12	TRBJ2-1	CASSSGVNEQFF
TRBV9	11	TRBJ2-1	CASSVEEEQFF
TRBV12-3/TRBV12-4	16	TRBJ2-1	CASSQPTSGMVNEQFF
TRBV4-1	15	TRBJ2-5	CASSLTGDVGETQYF
TRBV5-1	14	TRBJ1-1	CASSDRAGDTEAFF
TRBV5-1	16	TRBJ2-7	CASSLDTGVISYEQYF
TRBV20-1	15	TRBJ2-1	CSARKSGSDYNEQFF
TRBV12-3/TRBV12-4	13	TRBJ2-7	CASSSGPIYEQYF
TRBV10-3	14	TRBJ1-1	CAISAGTRYTEAFF
TRBV9	15	TRBJ2-3	CASSIGTTSTDTQYF
TRBV7-6	15	TRBJ2-7	CASSPRTGVSYEQYF
TRBV4-3	14	TRBJ2-1	CASSQVAGNNEQFF
TRBV28	16	TRBJ2-7	CASSLPGTGAIHEQYF
TRBV25-1	15	TRBJ2-7	CASSETGKGSYEQYF
TRBV20-1	18	TRBJ1-1	CSARGGGQGAYKNTEAFF
TRBV6-1	14	TRBJ1-6	CASSEMSLNSPLHF
TRBV7-2	16	TRBJ2-5	CASSLGGLVIGETQYF
TRBV5-1	13	TRBJ1-1	CASSFTGYGEAFF
TRBV20-1	14	TRBJ2-3	CSARNRGRTDTQYF
TRBV20-1	16	TRBJ2-1	CSATSGRVSSYNEQFF
TRBV20-1	16	TRBJ2-3	CSAEDGTSGGTDTQYF
TRBV7-9	13	TRBJ1-1	CASTQGGATEAFF
TRBV10-3	16	TRBJ1-2	CAISDGLETRNYGYTF
TRBV29-1	14	TRBJ2-7	CSVEEGTSSYEQYF
TRBV15	17	TRBJ2-1	CATESGDSDFRGNEQFF
TRBV3-1	15	TRBJ2-1	CASSQGGASYNEQFF
TRBV5-1	15	TRBJ2-1	CASSFPSPGNNEQFF
TRBV5-4	14	TRBJ2-1	CASSPGNSQDEQFF
TRBV6-2/TRBV6-3	13	TRBJ2-5	CASYRGYQETQYF
TRBV5-1	15	TRBJ1-6	CASSGGTYEDSPLHF
TRBV24-1	12	TRBJ2-1	CATSEPYNEQFF
TRBV5-1	14	TRBJ2-7	CASSSQAGEYEQYF
TRBV5-1	16	TRBJ2-3	CASSPWGSSSTDTQYF
TRBV20-1	17	TRBJ2-6	CSAEDGTGRSGANVLTF
TRBV5-1	15	TRBJ2-5	CASSLVPQGKETQYF
TRBV5-1	17	TRBJ2-5	CASSLEVTSGSGQTQYF
TRBV6-2/TRBV6-3	22	TRBJ1-3	CASSHSDRGRRIVGPSGNTIYF
TRBV28	15	TRBJ2-7	CASSLDNGLSYEQYF
TRBV5-4	13	TRBJ1-2	CASSLKGYYGYTF
TRBV5-6	16	TRBJ1-1	CASSPGGAPMNTEAFF
TRBV5-6	17	TRBJ2-4	CASSLKVAGLAKNIQYF
TRBV6-1	13	TRBJ1-2	CASSLQGDYGYTF
TRBV24-1	16	TRBJ2-7	CATSDSRTSGTYEQYF
TRBV6-1	16	TRBJ1-1	CASRDYSGHSNTEAFF
TRBV6-1	15	TRBJ2-6	CASTPLASGANVLTF
TRBV6-6	14	TRBJ2-5	CASSTGTSGETQYF
TRBV10-3	17	TRBJ2-3	CAISEGTSGASTDTQYF
TRBV28	13	TRBJ2-3	CACNPGSTDTQYF
TRBV18	16	TRBJ2-1	CASSPLAGGFYNEQFF
TRBV11-2	18	TRBJ2-6	CASSLVGTSFGGANVLTF
TRBV21-1	17	TRBJ2-6	CASSLNLGKRGANVLTF
TRBV15	14	TRBJ2-1	CATSRAGLAGEQFF
TRBV11-2	16	TRBJ2-1	CASSLDGQGAYNEQFF